This T cell receptor (beta chain) emerged from a study of patients and donors after allogeneic stem cell transplantation. MiXCR, applied by TCRdb to the RT-PCR reads, yields one record per CDR3 protein. Of around 240,000 distinct CDR3 sequences in the sample, around 14% were seen once. This CDR3 region has 13 residues. V was clipped by 2 bases and J by 6 bases; unmatched bases: 3. Ten or more counts support this clonotype. This chain uses TRBV12-3 or TRBV12-4 with TRBJ1-2, with 7 positions matching TRBD1. The sequencing input was blood, either unsorted or a sorted T cell fraction (not recorded which). The TCR sequence derives from a human donor who was either an allogeneic HSCT recipient or a stem cell or donor lymphocyte infusion donor (not recorded which). It is not recorded whose cells these are; they may come from a transplant donor. CDR3 sequence reads: CASSLRDSHGYTF. The CDR3 nucleotides are TGTGCCAGCAGTTTACGGGACAGTCATGGCTACACCTTC.